What follows describes a single T cell receptor (beta chain). Its antigen is currently not known. Base qualities are not provided; no much larger clone lies one nucleotide away. Each collaborating institution followed its own protocols to collect whole blood in K2EDTA tubes. For TCRbeta analysis, collaborators shipped samples as frozen whole blood, isolated PBMCs, or DNA extracted from either of those sample types. This specimen belongs to a study of blood T cell repertoires in COVID-19 (dated by TCRdb to about 2020). About the investigation overall: The collaborator samples originated in the United States, Italy and Spain and spanned the acute and convalescent phases of COVID-19. Samples came from the ongoing ImmuneRACE study (first 160 participants) plus 1,254 subjects from 6 global collaborators. Subjects who had been exposed to COVID-19, were actively infected with it, or had recovered from it provided the deeply sampled blood TCRbeta repertoires that made up the dataset. Where available, HLA class I and class II types were obtained from metadata supplied by the sample provider rather than from assay-based typing. The repertoires were released in a freely available public database meant as a resource for research on the immune response to SARS-CoV-2. Nearly every sample came with metadata listing a de-identified subject ID, COVID-19 status, age in years and sex. The prospective study material was composed of cDNA or gDNA derived from T cells, B-cell-depleted T cells, or PBMCs.

The immunoSEQ Assay, a bias-controlled multiplex PCR, was used to amplify TCRbeta CDR3 regions from genomic DNA. The original pipeline was this. The number of nucleated cells in each sample was estimated by amplification of reference gene primers within the assay. To quantify the absolute abundance of each unique TCRbeta CDR3 rearrangement, sequence reads were collapsed and filtered. Productive Simpson clonality was computed per sample as the square root of Simpson's diversity index over productive rearrangements. Here the immuneACCESS table is served through TCRdb, limited to in-frame sequences with V and J called. Missing clones are a known gap in these copies; in checked studies unresolved V genes cover under half, and the rest lacks a known reason. Clone size and V and J calls were adopted from that table, with D and trimming inferred from the DNA. The sample contains some 110,000 clones, more than 75% of them found a single time. The ten largest make up about 15% of the sample.

What the work shows at the level of the full study, not this receptor alone: The amount of clinical and demographic metadata varied by source and participant and was provided uncurated.

The origin of this receptor is a man in his fifties with acute or convalescent COVID-19. Sequencing was done on a sample of peripheral blood.

The DNA sequence is given as TGTGCCAGCAGCTCGTTAGGGGGGGTAGGACAGTATGGCAATCAGCCCCAGCATTTT. Its translation is CASSSLGGVGQYGNQPQHF. The rearrangement combines TRBV7-8 with TRBJ1-5; tentative D gene TRBD1, with 6 bases matching. Via the germline V gene, CDR1 is SGHVS and CDR2 FQNEAQ. V and J lose 4 bases and 2 bases, and a span of 24 bases separates them. The CDR3 holds 19 amino acids from the cysteine to the phenylalanine. Only CDR3 DNA is held: 57 bases, read in frame from base 1.